These T cell receptor beta chains were read from a single sample in a study of metastatic and nonmetastatic thyroid tumors. TCRdb reanalyzed the PCR reads via MiXCR. The sample lists about 4,900 clones; about 37% were seen once. Sequencing used adjacent normal tissue. All receptors derive from a male donor with papillary thyroid cancer or a benign thyroid nodule (not recorded which). Some clones in this sample may be carry-over from other donors' samples. Each CDR3 is given with its conserved first and last residue. Each record gives: CDR3 protein, CDR3 DNA, J gene, D gene, clone size, V gene. A D gene is named only where the DNA matches it firmly. Size is stated for part of the rows, as once, few or many counts, or as a class when the clone is expanded.

CASSLAGEKQYF | TGCGCCAGCAGCTTGGCGGGGGAGAAGCAGTACTTC | TRBJ2-7 | . | . | TRBV5-1
CASSWSAGAYEQYF | TGTGCCAGCAGTTGGTCAGCGGGAGCCTACGAGCAGTACTTC | TRBJ2-7 | TRBD2 | large | TRBV6-2/TRBV6-3
CSARVRSSYEQYF | TGCAGTGCTAGAGTACGAAGCTCCTACGAGCAGTACTTC | TRBJ2-7 | . | . | TRBV20-1
CASSRAGPTYNEQFF | TGTGCCAGCAGCCGGGCCGGGCCCACCTACAATGAGCAGTTCTTC | TRBJ2-1 | . | few | TRBV2
CATSDLPSASGDTDTQYF | TGTGCCACCAGTGATTTGCCTTCGGCTAGCGGAGACACAGATACGCAGTATTTT | TRBJ2-3 | TRBD2 | . | TRBV24-1
CAISELGGMNTEAFF | TGTGCCATCAGTGAGTTGGGGGGAATGAACACTGAAGCTTTCTTT | TRBJ1-1 | . | medium-sized | TRBV10-3
CASSLGRQFWGGYTF | TGTGCCAGCAGCTTAGGCAGACAGTTCTGGGGCGGCTACACCTTC | TRBJ1-2 | . | . | TRBV11-2
CASRYRAVNQPQHF | TGTGCCAGCAGATACAGGGCGGTTAATCAGCCCCAGCATTTT | TRBJ1-5 | . | . | TRBV28
CASSAQTGKYLNF | TGTGCCAGCAGTGCCCAGACAGGGAAATATTTGAATTTT | TRBJ1-5 | TRBD1 | . | TRBV6-1
CASSFFYTGSGELFF | TGTGCCAGCAGCTTCTTTTACACGGGGAGTGGGGAGCTGTTTTTT | TRBJ2-2 | . | medium-sized | TRBV7-2
CSVEGGQGSGYTF | TGCAGCGTTGAAGGGGGACAGGGAAGTGGCTACACCTTC | TRBJ1-2 | TRBD1 | medium-sized | TRBV29-1
CSALRSSGRGYNEQFF | TGCAGTGCTCTACGTAGTAGCGGGAGAGGCTACAATGAGCAGTTCTTC | TRBJ2-1 | TRBD2 | . | TRBV20-1
CASTMDIREAFF | TGTGCCAGCACCATGGACATTCGGGAAGCTTTCTTT | TRBJ1-1 | . | few | TRBV28
CASSLWSAGREASMREQFF | TGTGCCAGCAGTTTATGGTCGGCGGGGCGGGAGGCTTCTATGAGGGAGCAGTTCTTC | TRBJ2-1 | TRBD2 | medium-sized | TRBV28
CASSLRQGQETQYF | TGCGCCAGCAGCCTGAGACAGGGGCAAGAGACCCAGTACTTC | TRBJ2-5 | TRBD1 | . | TRBV5-1
CASSYNPDSYGYTF | TGTGCCAGCAGCTACAACCCGGACAGCTATGGCTACACCTTC | TRBJ1-2 | . | many | TRBV7-9
CASKRDDRTNTGEMFF | TGTGCCAGCAAGAGGGACGACAGAACGAACACAGGGGAGATGTTTTTT | TRBJ2-2 | TRBD1 | few | TRBV6-1
CASSWDSETGPYEQYF | TGTGCCAGTAGTTGGGACAGCGAAACCGGGCCCTACGAGCAGTACTTC | TRBJ2-7 | TRBD1 | . | TRBV19
CASRNQGGTAEQYF | TGTGCCAGCAGAAACCAAGGGGGGACAGCCGAGCAGTACTTC | TRBJ2-7 | . | large | TRBV6-1
CASSPGQGANYGYTF | TGCGCCAGCAGCCCAGGACAGGGGGCAAACTATGGCTACACCTTC | TRBJ1-2 | TRBD1 | . | TRBV10-1
CAWRTGGAGGYTF | TGTGCCTGGAGAACAGGGGGCGCGGGGGGCTACACCTTC | TRBJ1-2 | TRBD1 | . | TRBV30
CATSRDHGGSSTDTQYF | TGTGCCACCAGCAGAGATCACGGGGGCTCAAGCACAGATACGCAGTATTTT | TRBJ2-3 | . | medium-sized | TRBV15
CASSLGEGFIGYEQYF | TGCGCCAGCAGCTTGGGGGAAGGTTTTATAGGCTACGAGCAGTACTTC | TRBJ2-7 | . | few | TRBV5-1
CASSPGGAVKQPQHF | TGTGCCAGCAGTCCCGGTGGGGCCGTGAAACAGCCCCAGCATTTT | TRBJ1-5 | . | large | TRBV28
CASSRLAGEKGAYNEQFF | TGTGCCAGCAGCAGACTAGCGGGAGAGAAGGGGGCCTACAATGAGCAGTTCTTC | TRBJ2-1 | TRBD2 | few | TRBV28
CASSRTAGAYNEQFF | TGTGCCAGCAGTCGTACGGCAGGGGCCTACAATGAGCAGTTCTTC | TRBJ2-1 | . | . | TRBV12-3/TRBV12-4
CASTEINQETQYF | TGTGCCAGCACGGAAATCAACCAAGAGACCCAGTACTTC | TRBJ2-5 | . | few | TRBV2
CASSVSRPGRGTEAFF | TGTGCCAGCAGTGTATCACGGCCGGGGAGGGGCACTGAAGCTTTCTTT | TRBJ1-1 | . | . | TRBV6-1
CASSLGANYGYTF | TGTGCCAGCAGCCTCGGTGCTAACTATGGCTACACCTTC | TRBJ1-2 | . | . | TRBV6-1
CASIPLPGGTSGRDEQYF | TGTGCCAGCATTCCACTCCCCGGTGGGACTAGCGGGAGGGACGAGCAGTACTTC | TRBJ2-7 | TRBD2 | . | TRBV27
CASSQYVQGDNSPLHF | TGCGCCAGCAGCCAATATGTGCAGGGGGACAATTCACCCCTCCACTTT | TRBJ1-6 | TRBD1 | . | TRBV4-3
CASLFGIAAFF | TGTGCCAGCCTATTTGGGATTGCGGCTTTCTTT | TRBJ1-1 | . | large | TRBV6-1
CASSQRGDAGTQYF | TGTGCCAGCAGCCAGCGAGGGGATGCGGGGACCCAGTACTTC | TRBJ2-5 | . | . | TRBV3-1
CSASIPLAGLDEQYF | TGCAGTGCTAGCATCCCTCTGGCGGGACTCGACGAGCAGTACTTC | TRBJ2-7 | . | . | TRBV20-1
CASRPSTVLSHYGYTF | TGTGCCAGCAGGCCTTCAACGGTGCTATCACACTATGGCTACACCTTC | TRBJ1-2 | . | few | TRBV6-1
CASSPTSGSSEQYF | TGTGCCAGCAGCCCTACTAGCGGGTCCTCCGAGCAGTACTTC | TRBJ2-7 | TRBD2 | . | TRBV3-1
CASSLSIAGGQGKLNSPLHF | TGTGCCAGCAGCTTATCGATTGCTGGGGGACAGGGAAAATTAAATTCACCCCTCCACTTT | TRBJ1-6 | . | . | TRBV5-2
CASSTGGGLSSYNEQFF | TGTGCCAGCAGCACTGGGGGTGGACTAAGCTCCTACAATGAGCAGTTCTTC | TRBJ2-1 | . | medium-sized | TRBV6-5
CASSLTGHNEQFF | TGTGCCAGCAGCTTAACCGGGCACAATGAGCAGTTCTTC | TRBJ2-1 | . | medium-sized | TRBV7-3
CASSSHRTSGRARADTQYF | TGTGCCAGCAGCTCACACCGGACTAGCGGGAGGGCCAGGGCAGATACGCAGTATTTT | TRBJ2-3 | TRBD2 | . | TRBV7-1
CASSYSSTVGVPYEQYF | TGTGCCAGCAGTTACTCGTCCACGGTTGGGGTTCCGTACGAGCAGTACTTC | TRBJ2-7 | . | . | TRBV6-5
CASSLRDRTYEQYF | TGTGCCAGCAGCCTTCGGGACAGAACCTACGAGCAGTACTTC | TRBJ2-7 | TRBD1 | medium-sized | TRBV3-1
CASRLGSRNNEQFF | TGTGCCAGCAGATTAGGGTCCCGAAACAATGAGCAGTTCTTC | TRBJ2-1 | . | large | TRBV27
CSARDSSTSAMGELFF | TGCAGTGCTAGAGATAGCTCGACTAGCGCAATGGGAGAGCTGTTTTTT | TRBJ2-2 | TRBD2 | . | TRBV20-1
CASSRPIGGTSTDTQYF | TGTGCCAGCAGCCGCCCAATCGGGGGGACTAGCACAGATACGCAGTATTTT | TRBJ2-3 | TRBD2 | medium-sized | TRBV7-9
CASSAGGQGTNEQFF | TGTGCCAGTAGCGCTGGGGGACAGGGCACGAATGAGCAGTTCTTC | TRBJ2-1 | TRBD1 | few | TRBV19
CASSPQGSGNTIYF | TGTGCCAGCTCACCACAGGGCTCCGGAAACACCATATATTTT | TRBJ1-3 | . | medium-sized | TRBV18
CAIMLTSGDNEQYF | TGTGCCATCATGTTGACTAGCGGGGACAACGAGCAGTACTTC | TRBJ2-7 | TRBD2 | few | TRBV10-3
CASSWGTDTDTQYF | TGTGCCAGCAGCTGGGGGACAGACACAGATACGCAGTATTTT | TRBJ2-3 | TRBD1 | . | TRBV5-5
CASSDSGPGTYEQYF | TGTGCCAGTAGTGATTCGGGACCCGGCACGTACGAGCAGTACTTC | TRBJ2-7 | . | . | TRBV19
CASSPGPNRSGANVLTF | TGTGCCAGCAGTCCCGGACCCAACCGCTCTGGGGCCAACGTCCTGACTTTC | TRBJ2-6 | . | medium-sized | TRBV6-4
CSASSGEESSPLHF | TGCAGTGCGTCCTCGGGGGAGGAGTCCTCACCCCTCCACTTT | TRBJ1-6 | . | few | TRBV20-1
CAWSPSTGDETQYF | TGTGCATGGAGTCCAAGCACAGGGGACGAGACTCAGTACTTC | TRBJ2-5 | TRBD1 | . | TRBV30
CASSLQEGTEAFF | TGCGCCAGCAGCCTCCAAGAGGGGACTGAAGCTTTCTTT | TRBJ1-1 | . | few | TRBV5-1
CASSYPGGNEQYF | TGTGCCAGCAGCTACCCCGGGGGGAACGAGCAGTACTTC | TRBJ2-7 | TRBD2 | . | TRBV7-9
CASSEARWDAALYGANFLTF | TGTGCCAGCAGTGAAGCGCGATGGGACGCCGCCTTATATGGTGCCAACTTCCTGACTTTC | TRBJ2-6 | . | . | TRBV2
CASSTGTRFQETQYF | TGTGCCAGTAGTACAGGGACCCGCTTCCAAGAGACCCAGTACTTC | TRBJ2-5 | . | . | TRBV19
CASSGDGDQPQHF | TGTGCCAGCAGCGGGGACGGGGATCAGCCCCAGCATTTT | TRBJ1-5 | . | . | TRBV3-1
CASSLGTGDRYNEQFF | TGTGCCAGCAGCTTAGGAACAGGGGACCGATACAATGAGCAGTTCTTC | TRBJ2-1 | TRBD1 | . | TRBV7-6
CASSLGTGREKLFF | TGTGCCAGTAGTTTAGGGACAGGGAGGGAAAAACTGTTTTTT | TRBJ1-4 | TRBD1 | few | TRBV19